The 21 T cell receptor beta chains in this list originate from one sample, sequenced in a study of blood T cells in healthy people across ages. Through a sample-barcoded 5' primer and a J-beta primer mix, a second PCR was run for 7 to 11 cycles. TCRdb recomputed calls from the 5' RACE reads with MiXCR, one row per CDR3 protein. The sample holds under 800,000 distinct CDR3 sequences, roughly 21% seen once. The sequenced sample consisted of blood. These receptors came from a man between 65 and 85 years old in good health.

The chain joins TRBV24-1 to TRBJ2-2; no clear D gene. V was clipped by 7 bases and J by 2 bases, with 7 bases between them. This CDR3 has 13 amino acids. Germline V gene data show CDR1 as KGHDR and CDR2 as SFDVKD. CDR3 amino acids: CATRSENTGELFF. CDR3 DNA: TGTGCCACCAGGTCGGAAAACACCGGGGAGCTGTTTTTT.

This chain connects TRBV9 to TRBJ2-3; 8 positions agree with TRBD2. From germline, CDR1 is SGDLS and CDR2 YYNGEE. The CDR3 consists of 15 residues. V was clipped by 0 bases and J by 5 bases; unmatched bases: 5. The CDR3 nucleotides read TGTGCCAGCAGCGTAGCGGTAGCGGGAAAAGATACGCAGTATTTT. It encodes CASSVAVAGKDTQYF.

V usage is TRBV20-1 and J usage is TRBJ2-5; no clear D. The DNA end favors TRBJ2-1, so the J call may be wrong. Germline values: CDR1 DFQATT, CDR2 SNEGSKA (reference sequence). The CDR3 loop spans 12 amino acids. The CDR3 region has the DNA TGCAGTGCTAATAGTGGAGTCAATGAGCAGTTCTTC. It encodes CSANSGVNEQFF.

The chain uses TRBV6-2 or TRBV6-3 and TRBJ2-7; 9 nucleotides line up with TRBD1. Unmatched junction bases numbered 10, after V lost 6 bases and J lost 7 bases. The CDR3 is 14 amino acids. CDR1 MNHEY and CDR2 SVGEGT come from the germline V gene. The CDR3 region has the DNA TGTGCCAGCAGAACCGGGACAGGGTCCTTTGAGCAGTACTTC. Translated: CASRTGTGSFEQYF.

This clonotype appeared a few times. CDR3 bases: TGTGCCAGTAGTATACTACCGAACACCGGGGAGCTGTTTTTT. Its translation: CASSILPNTGELFF. The chain employs TRBV19 and TRBJ2-2; no firm D call. The CDR3 is 14 residues long. The V gene lost 2 bases and the J gene lost 0 bases, with 4 bases spanning the gap. Germline loops: CDR1 LNHDA, CDR2 SQIVND (reference sequence).

This clonotype was found many times. This chain uses TRBV30 with TRBJ1-5; D remains unclear. CDR3 size: 14 residues. Germline CDR1 GTSNPN, CDR2 SVGIG (reference sequence). V was clipped by 3 bases and J by 7 bases, with 16 bases between them. CDR3 residues: CAWRGPGPGQPQHF. The CDR3 DNA reads TGTGCCTGGAGGGGCCCGGGCCCAGGCCAGCCCCAGCATTTT.

This clonotype was observed a handful of times. The chain joins TRBV27 to TRBJ2-2; D is uncertain. The V end lost 2 bases, the J end lost 7 bases, and 5 bases lay between the germline ends. This CDR3 contains 12 residues. Germline CDR1 MNHEY, CDR2 SMNVEV (reference sequence). The CDR3 sequence is CASSLRNGELFF. The CDR3 DNA reads as TGTGCCAGCAGTTTACGGAACGGGGAGCTGTTTTTT.

The chain recombines TRBV5-1 with TRBJ2-1, with a weak D call TRBD2 (7 bases). V was trimmed by 5 bases and J by 0 bases, leaving 15 bases between them. Germline CDR1 SGHRS, CDR2 YFSETQ. The CDR3 has 16 amino acids. CDR3 bases: TGCGCCAGCAGAATGGGGGCGGGGGACTCCTACAATGAGCAGTTCTTC. Protein sequence: CASRMGAGDSYNEQFF.

In its sample, this clonotype was seen once. This chain joins TRBV29-1 and TRBJ1-2; TRBD1 aligns across 8 bases. This CDR3 contains 15 residues. CDR1 and CDR2 from the germline V gene are SQVTM and ANQGSEA. The V and J ends lost 3 bases and 6 bases, in that order; junction bases with no gene match: 12. This chain's CDR3 is CSVEDRAFLDHGYTF. CDR3 sequence (DNA): TGCAGCGTTGAGGACAGGGCCTTTTTAGATCATGGCTACACCTTC. Full variable domain (missing parts from reference TRBV29-1 and TRBJ1-2): SAVISQKPSRDICQRGTSLTIQCQVDSQVTMMFWYRQQPGQSLTLIATANQGSEATYESGFVIDKFPISRPNLTFSTLTVSNMSPEDSSIYLCSVEDRAFLDHGYTFGSGTRLTVV.

The V gene is TRBV30, the J gene TRBJ1-2; 7 bases fit TRBD1. Germline CDR1 is GTSNPN and CDR2 is SVGIG (reference sequence). CDR3 size: 13 residues. The J segment lost 6 bases and the V segment lost 2 bases, leaving 6 bases of the junction unmatched. CDR3 nucleotide sequence: TGTGCCTGGAGTATGCCCGGGACAGATGGCTACACCTTC. It yields the protein CAWSMPGTDGYTF.

This clonotype was counted a few times. The chain has TRBV21-1 and TRBJ2-5; TRBD2 is taken as the D call from the table, unchecked against the DNA. TRBV21-1 is reported as a pseudogene. The length of the CDR3 is 14 residues. The CDR3 sequence is CASSKGGRKETQYF. The CDR3 DNA reads as TGTGCCAGCAGCAAGGGCGGGAGGAAAGAGACCCAGTACTTC.

Regarding this clonotype: A much larger clone lies a single base off, so this may be a read error. V and J are TRBV9 and TRBJ2-3; 12 nucleotides align to TRBD2. The CDR3 has 16 residues. Germline CDR1 is SGDLS and CDR2 is YYNGEE. Here the CDR3 reads CANSVSTSGRTDTQYF. CDR3 sequence (DNA): TGTGCCAACAGCGTATCTACTAGCGGGAGGACAGATACGCAGTATTTT.

This clonotype occurred many times. The V gene is TRBV20-1, the J gene TRBJ2-1, with 8 bases identical to TRBD2. The CDR3 sequence is 13 residues long. CDR1 and CDR2 from the germline V gene are DFQATT and SNEGSKA (reference sequence). The V gene end was trimmed by 5 bases and the J gene end by 7 bases; junction bases not matched to a gene: 7. CDR3 DNA: TGCAGTGCTCCCATGGGCGGGAGGAATGAGCAGTTCTTC. Its translation: CSAPMGGRNEQFF.

CDR3 DNA: TGTGCCACCAGCAGCCGGGGGACCTACGAGCAGTACTTC. Translating it yields CATSSRGTYEQYF. The V and J genes are TRBV15 and TRBJ2-7; maybe TRBD2 (6 bases). The V end lost 3 bases, the J end lost 2 bases, and 8 bases lay between the germline ends. Germline CDR1 LNHNV, CDR2 YYDKDF (reference sequence). The CDR3 spans 13 residues.

The rearrangement joins TRBV6-2 or TRBV6-3 to TRBJ2-1; 13 bases map to TRBD2. CDR1 and CDR2 (germline): MNHEY, SVGEGT. The CDR3 totals 15 residues. Trimming cost V 6 bases and J 5 bases; bases outside gene matches: 4. This chain's CDR3 is CASSLTSGRNNEQFF. CDR3 in DNA: TGTGCCAGCAGCCTGACTAGCGGGAGGAACAATGAGCAGTTCTTC.

This clonotype was counted a few times. J is TRBJ2-5 and V is TRBV4-2; D possibly corresponds to TRBD2 (6 bases). Gene TRBJ2-7 matches the end of the DNA better, so the J call may be wrong. This CDR3 is built from 14 residues. CDR1 and CDR2 (germline): LGHNA, YNFKEQ. For the CDR3, the DNA is TGTGCCAGCAGCCAAGATATTAGCGGCTACGAGCAGTACTTC. Amino acid sequence: CASSQDISGYEQYF.

This clonotype came up a few times. The V gene is TRBV6-2 or TRBV6-3, the J gene TRBJ1-5, with TRBD1 identical over 10 bases. The V and J ends lost 2 bases and 9 bases, in that order; junction bases with no gene match: 4. Looked up from germline, CDR1 is MNHEY and CDR2 is SVGEGT. This CDR3 contains 14 residues. The CDR3 DNA sequence: TGTGCCAGCAGTTACGTGGGACAGGGGTTGCCCCAGCATTTT. This codes for CASSYVGQGLPQHF.

This clonotype was counted only a few times. The chain has TRBV15 and TRBJ2-5; D is unresolved. The J call is in doubt because the DNA end fits TRBJ2-1 better. Germline lookup yields CDR1 LNHNV and CDR2 YYDKDF (reference sequence). The CDR3 is 12 residues long. CDR3 DNA sequence: TGTGCCACCAGCAGAGATACGGATGAGCAGTTCTTC. Translated: CATSRDTDEQFF.

This clonotype was recorded once. V usage is TRBV6-2 or TRBV6-3 and J usage is TRBJ2-4; TRBD1 aligns across 7 bases. The CDR3 has 14 residues. Trimming took 6 bases from V and 3 from J; bases not matched to a gene: 5. Germline loops: CDR1 MNHEY, CDR2 SVGEGT. In DNA form, the CDR3 reads TGTGCCAGCAGCCAACGGGACAGCAAAAACATTCAGTACTTC. This codes for CASSQRDSKNIQYF.

This chain uses TRBV4-1 with TRBJ1-1, with a tentative D call TRBD1 (6 bases). Germline CDR1 is MGHRA and CDR2 is YSYEKL. V was pared by 2 bases and J by 11 bases, with 24 bases between. CDR3 length: 16 residues. The CDR3 bases are TGCGCCAGCAGCCAACTCCCCCGGGGGGGGCCCCAGGGCGCTTTCTTT. Translated, it gives CASSQLPRGGPQGAFF.

As concerns this clonotype: At one boundary the junction diverges from the germline segment, which might be a read error. The chain links TRBV4-1 to TRBJ2-5, with D perhaps being TRBD1 or TRBD2 (5 bases each). The DNA end favors TRBJ2-7, so the J call may be wrong. This CDR3 contains 16 residues. CDR1 is MGHRA and CDR2 is YSYEKL in the germline V gene. CDR3 amino acids: CAGSQGLRGGTYEQYF. The CDR3 nucleotides read TGCGCCGGCAGCCAAGGACTCCGTGGGGGTACCTACGAGCAGTACTTC.